This T cell receptor beta chain was profiled in a study of blood T cell repertoires in COVID-19. Across the study: COVID-19 samples, acute and convalescent, were from the United States, Italy and Spain. The cDNA or gDNA used as material had been derived from T cells, B-cell-depleted T cells, or PBMCs.

This CDR3 has 12 amino acids. Trimming shortened V by 3 bases and J by 7 bases, and 9 bases separated the two germline ends. As originally analysed: Reference gene primer amplification yielded estimated nucleated cell counts. Some clones are missing from TCRdb's copy, which holds only in-frame ones; the method was immunoSEQ multiplex PCR. That table supplies the V and J calls and clone size; D and trimming were determined from the DNA. The sample holds tens of thousands of clones; 86% are singletons and the top ten take about 2.1%. J is TRBJ2-5 and V is TRBV12-3 or TRBV12-4; perhaps TRBD1 as D (5 bases). The sequence came from a man younger than 45 with acute or convalescent COVID-19. Source material: peripheral blood. This chain's CDR3 is CASSLSQGTQYF. In DNA, the CDR3 is TGTGCCAGCAGTTTGTCTCAGGGGACCCAGTACTTC.